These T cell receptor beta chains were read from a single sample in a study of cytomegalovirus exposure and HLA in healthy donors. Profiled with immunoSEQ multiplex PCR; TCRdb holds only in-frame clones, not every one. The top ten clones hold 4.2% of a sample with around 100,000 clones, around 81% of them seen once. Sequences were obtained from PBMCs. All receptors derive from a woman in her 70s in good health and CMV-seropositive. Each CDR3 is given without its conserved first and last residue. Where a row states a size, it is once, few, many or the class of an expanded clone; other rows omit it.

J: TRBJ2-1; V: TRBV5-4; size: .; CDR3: ASSLAGTSAYNEQF
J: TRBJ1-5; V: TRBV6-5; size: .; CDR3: ASSPGTGGNQPQH
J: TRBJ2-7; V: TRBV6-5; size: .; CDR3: ASSQQVFYEQY
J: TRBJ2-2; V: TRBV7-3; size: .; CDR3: ASSLMPAGGIGELF
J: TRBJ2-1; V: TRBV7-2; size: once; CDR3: ASSPWTSGRNEQF
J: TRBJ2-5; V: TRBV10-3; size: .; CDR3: AIRLAGQETQY
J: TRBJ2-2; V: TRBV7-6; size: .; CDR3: ASSLDSLAGNTGELF
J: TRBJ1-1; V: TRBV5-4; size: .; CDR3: ASSTGENTEAF
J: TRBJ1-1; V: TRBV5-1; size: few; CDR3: ASRYNMEGVTEAF
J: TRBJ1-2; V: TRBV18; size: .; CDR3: ASSPLLEGRSGYT
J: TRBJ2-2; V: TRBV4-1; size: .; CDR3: ASSQPGRGTHGELF
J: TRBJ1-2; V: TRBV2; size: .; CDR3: ASKRQSNYGYT
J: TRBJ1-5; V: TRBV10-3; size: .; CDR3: AISSGTGVSNQPQH
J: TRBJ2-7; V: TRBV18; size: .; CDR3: ASSPGTPPSYEQY
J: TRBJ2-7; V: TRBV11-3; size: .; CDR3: ASSLARSYEQY
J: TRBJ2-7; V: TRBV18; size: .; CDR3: ASSPAGNQQY
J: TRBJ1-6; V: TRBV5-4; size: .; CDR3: ASSPQGVTNSPLH
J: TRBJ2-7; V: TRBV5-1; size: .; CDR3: ASSSSGTGDYEQY
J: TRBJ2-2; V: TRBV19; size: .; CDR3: ASNLQGAGGTGELF
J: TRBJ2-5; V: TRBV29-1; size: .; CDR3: SVETGGETQY
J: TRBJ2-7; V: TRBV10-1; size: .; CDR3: AREEVGRAYEQY
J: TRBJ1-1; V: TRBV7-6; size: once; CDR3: ASSLRGGVNTEAF
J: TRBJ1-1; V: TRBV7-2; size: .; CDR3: ASSLVGGNTEAF
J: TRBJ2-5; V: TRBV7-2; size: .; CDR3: ASSLAGTGVQETQY
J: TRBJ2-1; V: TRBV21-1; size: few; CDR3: ASSGQFYNEQF
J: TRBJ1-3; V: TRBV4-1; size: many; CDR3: ASSRPGGNTIY
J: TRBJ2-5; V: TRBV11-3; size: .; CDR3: ASSLGGQGTYQETQY
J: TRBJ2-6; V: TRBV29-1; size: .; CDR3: SVVGGISGANVLT
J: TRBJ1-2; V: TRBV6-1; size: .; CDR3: ASSGFIVGQDYGYT
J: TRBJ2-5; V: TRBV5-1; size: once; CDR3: ASSLLAGETQY
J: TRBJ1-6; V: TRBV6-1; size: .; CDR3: ASKRDYNSPLH
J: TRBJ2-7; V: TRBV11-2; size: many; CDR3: ASSLDPVAGGYEQY
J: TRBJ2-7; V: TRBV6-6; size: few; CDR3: ASSSGDSAIYEQY
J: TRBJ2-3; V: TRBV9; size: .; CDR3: ASSVEGRGHGDTQY
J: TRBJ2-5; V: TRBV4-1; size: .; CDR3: ASSPGLREQTQY
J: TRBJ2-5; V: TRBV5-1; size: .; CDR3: ASSYGLRETQY
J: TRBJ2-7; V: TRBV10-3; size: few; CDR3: AIGAMSFYEQY
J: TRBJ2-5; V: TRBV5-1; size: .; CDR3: ASSPGPEETQY
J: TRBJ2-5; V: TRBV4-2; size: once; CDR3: ASSQDGGTLVRETQY
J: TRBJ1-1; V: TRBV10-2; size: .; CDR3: ASSDWRLNTEAF